This is a list of T cell receptor beta chains from one sample in a study of blood T cells in healthy people across ages. TCRdb redid the calling of the 5' RACE reads with MiXCR, one entry per CDR3 protein. The sample includes 850,000 to 1,300,000 distinct CDR3 sequences, more than 35% seen only once; the top ten take about 20%. Sequenced input: blood. All receptors come from a woman aged 55-70 years in good health. The CDR3 runs from the conserved cysteine through the conserved F or W. Fields, in order: D gene, J gene, clone size, V gene, CDR3 protein, CDR3 DNA. D genes are given only for firm matches. Not every row has a clone size; where given, it reads once, few, many or a size class.

TRBD2 TRBJ2-3 NA TRBV4-1 CASSRPTSAQRIDTQYF TGCGCCAGCAGCCGTCCAACTAGCGCCCAACGGATAGATACGCAGTATTTT
NA TRBJ2-1 NA TRBV28 CASSAINEQFF TGTGCCAGCAGTGCCATTAATGAGCAGTTCTTC
NA TRBJ1-2 many TRBV7-2 CASSLIPGVPYYGYTF TGTGCCAGCAGCTTAATCCCAGGGGTCCCATACTATGGCTACACCTTC
NA TRBJ1-4 NA TRBV5-8 CASSEVGTNEKLFF TGTGCCAGCAGCGAAGTTGGGACAAATGAAAAACTGTTTTTT
NA TRBJ1-5 NA TRBV2 CASSEILTGVQPQHF TGTGCCAGCAGTGAAATTCTGACAGGAGTTCAGCCCCAGCATTTT
TRBD1 TRBJ1-1 NA TRBV11-2 CASSRPDRDTEAFF TGTGCCAGCAGCCGTCCGGACAGGGACACTGAAGCTTTCTTT
TRBD2 TRBJ2-4 NA TRBV5-1 CAGSPGLAKNSQYF TGCGCCGGCAGCCCCGGACTAGCCAAAAACAGTCAGTACTTC
NA TRBJ2-7 NA TRBV28 CASSSDTFRGEQYF TGTGCCAGCAGTTCCGACACTTTCCGAGGCGAGCAGTACTTC
NA TRBJ2-2 NA TRBV9 CASSVGGRRGTGELFF TGTGCCAGCAGCGTAGGAGGAAGGCGGGGCACCGGGGAGCTGTTTTTT
TRBD1 TRBJ2-4 few TRBV2 CASKANRGQGAGEQYF TGTGCCAGCAAAGCAAATCGGGGACAGGGGGCCGGTGAGCAGTACTTC
NA TRBJ1-2 NA TRBV29-1 CSVGVRADGYTF TGCAGCGTTGGAGTCAGGGCGGATGGCTACACCTTC
NA TRBJ2-3 few TRBV11-1 CASSLTRGTSTDTQYF TGTGCCAGCAGCTTAACTAGGGGTACCAGCACAGATACGCAGTATTTT
TRBD1 TRBJ1-5 few TRBV30 CAWSPDRVDQPQHF TGTGCCTGGAGTCCGGACAGGGTTGATCAGCCCCAGCATTTT
NA TRBJ2-3 few TRBV20-1 CSAILINLEINTDTQYF TGCAGTGCTATACTTATTAATTTAGAAATTAACACAGATACGCAGTATTTT
NA TRBJ2-5 few TRBV29-1 CSAGHLFEQYF TGCAGCGCGGGACACCTTTTTGAGCAGTACTTC
TRBD1 TRBJ2-7 NA TRBV14 CASSPRQGPAGEQYF TGTGCCAGCAGCCCGAGACAGGGGCCCGCCGGGGAGCAGTACTTC
NA TRBJ2-5 NA TRBV11-2 CASSLYSGRQETQYF TGTGCCAGCAGCCTGTACTCGGGGCGACAAGAGACCCAGTACTTC
NA TRBJ1-5 NA TRBV20-1 CSARGPWSPNQPQHF TGCAGTGCTAGAGGGCCGTGGAGCCCCAATCAGCCCCAGCATTTT
NA TRBJ2-4 few TRBV20-1 CSARDRHFIQYF TGCAGTGCGAGGGACCGACACTTCATTCAGTACTTC
TRBD2 TRBJ2-1 NA TRBV6-2/TRBV6-3 CASSYSSSGRIEQFF TGTGCCAGCAGTTACTCTTCTAGCGGGAGAATTGAGCAGTTCTTC
TRBD1 TRBJ1-3 NA TRBV5-5 CASSLVDRGNGNTIYF TGTGCCAGCAGCTTGGTGGACAGGGGAAATGGAAACACCATATATTTT
TRBD2 TRBJ2-7 many TRBV29-1 CSVEAGLAGDAYEQYF TGCAGCGTTGAAGCGGGACTAGCGGGAGATGCCTACGAGCAGTACTTC
NA TRBJ2-1 few TRBV12-3/TRBV12-4 CASSFPPRTDEQFF TGTGCCAGCAGTTTTCCCCCAAGGACAGATGAGCAGTTCTTC
TRBD2 TRBJ2-3 NA TRBV7-9 CAHSLYSGETDTQYF TGTGCCCACAGCTTATATAGCGGGGAGACAGATACGCAGTATTTT
NA TRBJ1-2 NA TRBV10-3 CAISERGEGGYTF TGTGCCATCAGTGAGAGAGGGGAGGGTGGCTACACCTTC
NA TRBJ2-1 NA TRBV15 CATSRDSGFSYNEQFF TGTGCCACCAGCAGAGATTCGGGGTTTTCCTACAATGAGCAGTTCTTC
TRBD2 TRBJ2-7 NA TRBV2 CASSASGGKRREQYF TGTGCCAGCAGTGCTTCGGGAGGGAAACGTCGCGAGCAGTACTTC
TRBD1 TRBJ1-6 NA TRBV30 CAWSVDDRGNSPLHF TGTGCCTGGAGTGTCGATGACAGGGGAAATTCACCCCTCCACTTT
NA TRBJ1-2 NA TRBV28 CASSTHRVGINYGYTF TGTGCCAGCAGTACTCACAGGGTCGGGATAAACTATGGCTACACCTTC
NA TRBJ2-5 few TRBV4-2 CASSQSPASEETQYF TGTGCCAGCAGCCAATCCCCGGCTAGCGAAGAGACCCAGTACTTC
NA TRBJ1-1 NA TRBV6-6 CASSYVQGRTEAFF TGTGCCAGCAGTTACGTCCAGGGGCGTACTGAAGCTTTCTTT
NA TRBJ2-5 NA TRBV13 CASSTRLGRETQYF TGTGCCAGCAGCACTAGACTAGGGAGAGAGACCCAGTACTTC
TRBD1 TRBJ1-1 NA TRBV5-6 CASSTTTGYTEAFF TGTGCCAGCAGCACTACGACAGGGTATACTGAAGCTTTCTTT
NA TRBJ2-1 NA TRBV2 CASSEALPRHEQFF TGTGCCAGCAGTGAAGCGCTCCCCCGGCATGAGCAGTTCTTC
NA TRBJ2-5 NA TRBV27 CASSLSSGEYQETQYF TGTGCCAGCAGTTTATCATCCGGGGAGTACCAAGAGACCCAGTACTTC